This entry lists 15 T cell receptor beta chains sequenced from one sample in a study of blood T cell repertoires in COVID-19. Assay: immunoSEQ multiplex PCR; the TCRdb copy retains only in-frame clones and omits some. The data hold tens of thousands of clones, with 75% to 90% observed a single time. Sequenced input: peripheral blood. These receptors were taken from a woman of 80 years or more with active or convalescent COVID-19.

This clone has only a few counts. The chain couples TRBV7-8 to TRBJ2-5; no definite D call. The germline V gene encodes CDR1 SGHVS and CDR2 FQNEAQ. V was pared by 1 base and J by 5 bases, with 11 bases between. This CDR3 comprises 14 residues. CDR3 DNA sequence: TGTGCCAGCAGCTTAGGAGGTGGATGGGAGACCCAGTACTTC. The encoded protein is CASSLGGGWETQYF.

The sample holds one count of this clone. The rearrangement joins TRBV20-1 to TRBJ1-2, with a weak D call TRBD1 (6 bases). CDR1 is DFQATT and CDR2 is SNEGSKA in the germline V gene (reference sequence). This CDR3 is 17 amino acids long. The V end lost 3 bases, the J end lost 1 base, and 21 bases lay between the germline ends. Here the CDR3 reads CSASGTQLSQSNYGYTF. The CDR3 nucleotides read TGCAGTGCTAGTGGGACACAACTTAGCCAAAGTAACTATGGCTACACCTTC.

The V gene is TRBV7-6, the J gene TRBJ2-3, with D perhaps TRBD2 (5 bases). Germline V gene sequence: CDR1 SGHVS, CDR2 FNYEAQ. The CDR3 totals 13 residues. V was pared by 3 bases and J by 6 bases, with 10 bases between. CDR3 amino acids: CASSFSGWDTQYF. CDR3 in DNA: TGTGCCAGCAGCTTTTCGGGGTGGGATACGCAGTATTTT.

This chain's CDR3 is CASSSSGGAKNIQYF. Here the CDR3 DNA reads TGTGCCAGCAGCTCGTCCGGAGGAGCCAAAAACATTCAGTACTTC. The rearrangement links TRBV7-9 to TRBJ2-4; D is possibly TRBD2 (5 bases). The germline V gene encodes CDR1 SEHNR and CDR2 FQNEAQ (reference sequence). V lost 4 bases and J 0 bases, leaving 10 bases between the germline ends. CDR3 length: 15 amino acids.

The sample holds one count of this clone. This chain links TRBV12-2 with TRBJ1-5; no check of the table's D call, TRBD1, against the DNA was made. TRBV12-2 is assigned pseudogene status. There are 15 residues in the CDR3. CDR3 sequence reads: CASRRTGGEGQPQHF. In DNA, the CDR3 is TGTGCAAGTCGCCGAACAGGGGGCGAGGGTCAGCCCCAGCATTTT.

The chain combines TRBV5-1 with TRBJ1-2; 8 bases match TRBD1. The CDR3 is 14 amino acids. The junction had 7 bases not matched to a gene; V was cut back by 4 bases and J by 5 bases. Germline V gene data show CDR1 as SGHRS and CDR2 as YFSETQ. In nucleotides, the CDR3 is TGCGCCAGCAGCCAGGACAGGGCCAGGTATGGCTACACCTTC. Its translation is CASSQDRARYGYTF.

Written as DNA, the CDR3 is TGCGCCAGCAGCCAAGAGGCTAGCGGAAACATTCAGTACTTC. Translated, it gives CASSQEASGNIQYF. The chain combines TRBV4-3 with TRBJ2-4; 7 nucleotides line up with TRBD2. CDR3 size: 14 residues. The V segment lost 0 bases and the J segment 6 bases; nucleotides outside the gene matches: 2. Germline CDR1 is LGHNA and CDR2 is YSLEER.

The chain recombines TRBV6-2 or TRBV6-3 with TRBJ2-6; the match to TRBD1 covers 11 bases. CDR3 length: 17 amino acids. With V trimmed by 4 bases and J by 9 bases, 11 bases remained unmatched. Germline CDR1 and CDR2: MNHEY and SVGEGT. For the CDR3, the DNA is TGTGCCAGCAGTTCGATCCCCGGGACAGGGGGAGGCAACGTCCTGACTTTC. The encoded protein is CASSSIPGTGGGNVLTF.

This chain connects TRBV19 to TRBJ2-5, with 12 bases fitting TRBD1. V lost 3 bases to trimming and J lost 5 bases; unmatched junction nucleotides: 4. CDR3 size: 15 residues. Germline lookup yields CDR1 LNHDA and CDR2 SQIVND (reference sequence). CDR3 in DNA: TGTGCCAGTAGTATTCAGGGACAGGGGGCGGAGACCCAGTACTTC. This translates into CASSIQGQGAETQYF.

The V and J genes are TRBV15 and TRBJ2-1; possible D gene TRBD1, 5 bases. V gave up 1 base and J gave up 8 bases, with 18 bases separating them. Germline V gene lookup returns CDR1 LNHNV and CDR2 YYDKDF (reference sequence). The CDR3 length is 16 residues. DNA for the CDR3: TGTGCCACCAGCAGAGGACAGTTATCGGTCGACGATGAGCAGTTCTTC. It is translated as CATSRGQLSVDDEQFF.

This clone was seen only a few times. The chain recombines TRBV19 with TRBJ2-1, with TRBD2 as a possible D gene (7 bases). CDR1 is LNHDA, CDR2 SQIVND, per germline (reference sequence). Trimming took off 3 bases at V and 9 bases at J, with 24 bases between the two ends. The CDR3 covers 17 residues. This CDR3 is CASSMSAAGADKGEQFF. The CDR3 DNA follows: TGTGCCAGTAGTATGAGCGCGGCGGGGGCCGACAAGGGTGAGCAGTTCTTC. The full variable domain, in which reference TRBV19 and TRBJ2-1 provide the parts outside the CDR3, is DGGITQSPKYLFRKEGQNVTLSCEQNLNHDAMYWYRQDPGQGLRLIYYSQIVNDFQKGDIAEGYSVSREKKESFPLTVTSAQKNPTAFYLCASSMSAAGADKGEQFFGPGTRLTVL.

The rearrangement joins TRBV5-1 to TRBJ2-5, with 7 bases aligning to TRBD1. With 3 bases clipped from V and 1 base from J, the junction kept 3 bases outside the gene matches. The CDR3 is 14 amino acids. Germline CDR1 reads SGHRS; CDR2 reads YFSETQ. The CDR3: CASSWGQPQETQYF. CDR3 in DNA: TGCGCCAGCAGCTGGGGACAGCCCCAAGAGACCCAGTACTTC. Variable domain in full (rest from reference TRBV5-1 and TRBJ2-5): KAGVTQTPRYLIKTRGQQVTLSCSPISGHRSVSWYQQTPGQGLQFLFEYFSETQRNKGNFPGRFSGRQFSNSRSEMNVSTLELGDSALYLCASSWGQPQETQYFGPGTRLLVL.

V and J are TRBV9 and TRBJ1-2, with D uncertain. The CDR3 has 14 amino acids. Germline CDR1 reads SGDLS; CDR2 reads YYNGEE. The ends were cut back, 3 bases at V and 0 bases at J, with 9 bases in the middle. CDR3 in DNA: TGTGCCAGCAGCGCTACAGAGCCTAACTATGGCTACACCTTC. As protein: CASSATEPNYGYTF.

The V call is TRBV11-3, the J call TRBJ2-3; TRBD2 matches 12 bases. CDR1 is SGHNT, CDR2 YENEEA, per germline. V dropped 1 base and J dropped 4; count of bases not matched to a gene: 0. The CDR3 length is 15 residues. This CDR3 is CASSLGLAGADTQYF. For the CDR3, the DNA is TGTGCCAGCAGCTTAGGACTAGCGGGAGCAGATACGCAGTATTTT.

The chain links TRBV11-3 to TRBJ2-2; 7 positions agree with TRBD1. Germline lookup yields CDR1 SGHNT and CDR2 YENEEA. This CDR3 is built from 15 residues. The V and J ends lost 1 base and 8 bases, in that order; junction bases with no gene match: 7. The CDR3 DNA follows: TGTGCCAGCAGCTTAGTGGGACAGACCTTTGGGGAGCTGTTTTTT. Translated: CASSLVGQTFGELFF. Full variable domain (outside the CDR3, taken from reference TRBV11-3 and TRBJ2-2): EAGVVQSPRYKIIEKKQPVAFWCNPISGHNTLYWYLQNLGQGPELLIRYENEEAVDDSQLPKDRFSAERLKGVDSTLKIQPAELGDSAVYLCASSLVGQTFGELFFGEGSRLTVL.